A selection of T cell receptor beta chains follows, all from one sample in a study of T cell responses to AZD1222 COVID-19 vaccine. Clones were sequenced by immunoSEQ multiplex PCR, and TCRdb holds only the in-frame ones, with some missing. The sample has under 150,000 clones, roughly nine tenths seen once. Material: peripheral blood, obtained on day 0 of AZD1222 vaccination. These receptor sequences come from an adult in good health. The CDR3 runs from the conserved cysteine through the conserved F or W. A D gene is named only where the DNA matches it firmly. The size field is filled for only some rows; it gives once, few, many or a size class.

j_gene,v_gene,len,d_gene,abundance,CDR3aa,CDR3nt
TRBJ1-5,TRBV18,14,NA,NA,CASSPRDTYQPQHF,TGTGCCAGCTCACCACGGGACACCTATCAGCCCCAGCATTTT
TRBJ2-7,TRBV28,13,NA,NA,CASSLAWGYEQYF,TGTGCCAGCAGTTTGGCGTGGGGGTACGAGCAGTACTTC
TRBJ1-3,TRBV19,15,NA,NA,CASSIGPGVGNTIYF,TGTGCCAGTAGTATAGGGCCCGGGGTCGGAAACACCATATATTTT
TRBJ2-3,TRBV6-4,16,NA,NA,CASSGAVDSSTDTQYF,TGTGCCAGCAGCGGGGCGGTGGATTCTAGCACAGATACGCAGTATTTT
TRBJ2-2,TRBV19,14,NA,few,CASSIVGHTGELFF,TGTGCCAGTAGTATTGTAGGGCACACCGGGGAGCTGTTTTTT
TRBJ2-7,TRBV6-5,14,TRBD2,NA,CASSYLAGGYEQYF,TGTGCCAGCAGTTACCTAGCGGGAGGGTACGAGCAGTACTTC
TRBJ1-5,TRBV6-4,13,NA,NA,CASSADRDQPQHF,TGTGCCAGCAGTGCGGACAGAGATCAGCCCCAGCATTTT
TRBJ2-2,TRBV30,14,NA,NA,CAWRSAWNTGELFF,TGTGCCTGGAGAAGTGCGTGGAACACCGGGGAGCTGTTTTTT
TRBJ2-5,TRBV30,13,TRBD2,NA,CAWRLAGGGTQYF,TGTGCCTGGAGACTAGCGGGAGGGGGGACCCAGTACTTC
TRBJ1-1,TRBV6-2/TRBV6-3,11,NA,NA,CASSYVGEAFF,TGTGCCAGCAGTTACGTCGGTGAAGCTTTCTTT
TRBJ2-3,TRBV19,16,TRBD1,NA,CASSMGSFTGGDTQYF,TGTGCCAGTAGTATGGGTTCTTTCACAGGGGGGGATACGCAGTATTTT
TRBJ1-4,TRBV5-1,14,NA,NA,CASSLGSTNEKLFF,TGCGCCAGCAGCTTGGGATCAACTAATGAAAAACTGTTTTTT
TRBJ1-1,TRBV5-1,11,NA,NA,CASPGITEAFF,TGCGCCAGCCCAGGCATCACTGAAGCTTTCTTT
TRBJ1-2,TRBV11-2,13,NA,NA,CASSPSGNYGYTF,TGTGCCAGCAGCCCCTCAGGGAACTATGGCTACACCTTC
TRBJ1-2,TRBV4-1,17,TRBD1,NA,CASSQLLERTGLRGYTF,TGCGCCAGCAGCCAACTCCTCGAGAGGACAGGGTTGCGGGGCTACACCTTC
TRBJ2-1,TRBV10-3,16,TRBD2,few,CAISESLAGEGNEQFF,TGTGCCATCAGTGAGTCTTTAGCGGGAGAAGGAAATGAGCAGTTCTTC
TRBJ1-1,TRBV3-1/TRBV3-2,15,NA,NA,CASSPIGTTNTEAFF,TGTGCCAGCAGCCCCATAGGGACAACAAACACTGAAGCTTTCTTT
TRBJ1-4,TRBV27,15,TRBD1,NA,CASSLTGGNNEKLFF,TGTGCCAGCAGTTTGACAGGGGGCAACAATGAAAAACTGTTTTTT
TRBJ1-1,TRBV5-4,16,NA,NA,CASSLGIRGENTEAFF,TGTGCCAGCAGCTTGGGCATTAGAGGGGAAAACACTGAAGCTTTCTTT
TRBJ2-7,TRBV29-1,13,TRBD1,NA,CSARTGDTYEQYF,TGCAGCGCCCGGACAGGGGACACCTACGAGCAGTACTTC
TRBJ1-5,TRBV19,15,TRBD1,NA,CASTPSGGLNQPQHF,TGTGCCAGTACCCCTTCAGGGGGGCTCAATCAGCCCCAGCATTTT
TRBJ2-1,TRBV15,16,NA,NA,CATSPGTRGRGSEQFF,TGTGCCACCAGCCCCGGGACCCGAGGCCGAGGTAGTGAGCAGTTCTTC
TRBJ2-1,TRBV7-8,16,NA,NA,CASSPGGGSSYNEQFF,TGTGCCAGCAGCCCAGGAGGGGGGAGCTCCTACAATGAGCAGTTCTTC
TRBJ1-3,TRBV5-1,15,NA,NA,CASSSPGAGGNTIYF,TGCGCCAGCAGCTCTCCGGGGGCAGGGGGAAACACCATATATTTT
TRBJ1-2,TRBV6-6,13,TRBD1,NA,CASIQGARGGYTF,TGTGCCAGCATTCAGGGGGCGCGTGGCGGCTACACCTTC
TRBJ1-6,TRBV4-2,15,TRBD1,NA,CASSRRTGDNSPLHF,TGTGCCAGCAGCAGGCGGACAGGGGATAATTCACCCCTCCACTTT
TRBJ2-7,TRBV28,11,NA,NA,CASKGFWEQYF,TGTGCCAGCAAAGGCTTCTGGGAGCAGTACTTC
TRBJ2-1,TRBV5-6,15,NA,NA,CASSSSPGLLDEQFF,TGTGCCAGCAGCTCGTCTCCGGGACTTCTTGATGAGCAGTTCTTC